The 17 T cell receptor beta chains below come from one sample, sequenced in a study of blood T cell repertoires in COVID-19. The method was immunoSEQ multiplex PCR; TCRdb's version includes in-frame clones alone and lacks a portion of them. The sample holds roughly 100,000 clones, about 85% seen once. Sequencing was done on a sample of peripheral blood. These receptors came from a woman between 50 and 59 years old with COVID-19, enrolled during active disease.

The rearrangement joins TRBV30 to TRBJ2-5; 9 bases align to TRBD2. Germline lookup yields CDR1 GTSNPN and CDR2 SVGIG (reference sequence). The CDR3 contains 15 residues. V shed 1 base and J 5 bases; nucleotides not matched to a gene: 8. This chain's CDR3 is CAWSATLRGGETQYF. The DNA of the CDR3 is TGTGCCTGGAGTGCCACGTTGCGGGGGGGGGAGACCCAGTACTTC.

V usage is TRBV6-5 and J usage is TRBJ2-3, with 11 bases identical to TRBD2. With V trimmed by 6 bases and J by 1 base, 3 bases remained unmatched. The CDR3 extends over 15 amino acids. Germline V gives CDR1 MNHEY, CDR2 SVGAGI. Here the CDR3 reads CASRQLAGGTDTQYF. CDR3 nucleotides: TGTGCCAGCAGACAACTAGCGGGGGGCACAGATACGCAGTATTTT.

In its sample, this clone was seen a few times. The chain combines TRBV19 with TRBJ1-5, with a tentative D call TRBD1 (5 bases). V was pared by 4 bases and J by 4 bases, with 14 bases between. The germline gives CDR1 LNHDA, CDR2 SQIVND (reference sequence). The CDR3 contains 15 residues. CDR3: CASSTGLSRNQPQHF. The CDR3 nucleotides are TGTGCCAGTAGTACAGGGCTGAGTCGAAATCAGCCCCAGCATTTT.

The chain couples TRBV4-1 to TRBJ1-2, with 10 positions matching TRBD1. CDR3 length equals 15 residues. Losses at the gene ends were 1 base for V and 6 bases for J; bases not matched to a gene: 5. The germline gives CDR1 MGHRA, CDR2 YSYEKL. The CDR3 reads CASSQVPGQGNGYTF. CDR3 sequence (DNA): TGCGCCAGCAGCCAAGTCCCGGGACAGGGGAATGGCTACACCTTC.

The CDR3 region has the DNA TGCGCCAGCAGCCAAGATCACAGGGGGACTGGGCAGCCCCAGCATTTT. Its translation is CASSQDHRGTGQPQHF. The chain joins TRBV4-3 to TRBJ1-5; 8 bases map to TRBD1. This CDR3 is 16 amino acids long. Trimming removed 0 bases from V and 7 bases from J; junction bases left unmatched: 8. Germline assignment: CDR1 LGHNA and CDR2 YSLEER.

For this clone: This sample includes further DNA sequences coding for the same CDR3. The chain links TRBV15 to TRBJ2-7; D is ambiguous. The length of the CDR3 is 12 residues. Deletions cut 0 bases from V and 4 bases from J, with 4 bases between. Germline V gene data show CDR1 as LNHNV and CDR2 as YYDKDF (reference sequence). The CDR3 region is CATSRDRYEQYF. The DNA for the CDR3 is TGTGCCACCAGCAGAGACCGGTACGAGCAGTACTTC. Full variable domain (remainder filled in from reference TRBV15 and TRBJ2-7): DAMVIQNPRYQVTQFGKPVTLSCSQTLNHNVMYWYQQKSSQAPKLLFHYYDKDFNNEADTPDNFQSRRPNTSFCFLDIRSPGLGDTAMYLCATSRDRYEQYFGPGTRLTVT.

This clone was seen a handful of times. The sample has other DNA sequences that encode this CDR3 too. The CDR3 sequence is CASSPGTGGYEQYF. The CDR3 DNA reads as TGTGCCAGCAGCCCCGGGACAGGGGGTTACGAGCAGTACTTC. The chain is built from TRBV28 and TRBJ2-7; TRBD1 aligns across 11 bases. The CDR3 totals 14 residues. V trimming: 6 bases; J trimming: 4 bases; junction bases outside the gene matches: 5. Germline V lookup: CDR1 MDHEN, CDR2 SYDVKM. The full variable domain, with the rest looked up from reference TRBV28 and TRBJ2-7, is DVKVTQSSRYLVKRTGEKVFLECVQDMDHENMFWYRQDPGLGLRLIYFSYDVKMKEKGDIPEGYSVSREKKERFSLILESASTNQTSMYLCASSPGTGGYEQYFGPGTRLTVT.

Only one count was recorded for this clone. The chain recombines TRBV11-2 with TRBJ1-5; the D gene is possibly TRBD1 (6 bases). The CDR3 has 13 residues. V lost 4 bases and J lost 4, with 8 bases in between. Per germline, CDR1 SGHAT and CDR2 FQNNGV. The CDR3 loop reads CASSYTGNQPQHF. In nucleotides, the CDR3 is TGTGCCAGCAGCTATACAGGGAATCAGCCCCAGCATTTT.

This chain uses TRBV3-1 (or the pseudogene TRBV3-2) with TRBJ2-4, with TRBD1 as a possible D gene (6 bases). There are 17 residues in the CDR3. Germline lookup yields CDR1 LGHDT and CDR2 YNNKEL (reference sequence). Trimming took 0 bases from V and 1 from J, leaving 13 bases between them. CDR3 amino acids: CASSQETQGRAKNIQYF. CDR3 DNA: TGTGCCAGCAGCCAAGAAACACAGGGACGGGCCAAAAACATTCAGTACTTC.

The J gene is TRBJ2-3, the V gene TRBV15, with 10 positions matching TRBD1. Germline-derived CDR1 and CDR2 are LNHNV and YYDKDF (reference sequence). CDR3 size: 14 residues. J gave up 14 bases and V 7 bases, and 15 bases lay outside the gene matches. The CDR3 nucleotides read TGTGCCACCACCACCTTGTTCGGGACAGGGGAAGGGTATTTT. Protein sequence: CATTTLFGTGEGYF.

The chain uses TRBV25-1 and TRBJ2-7, with TRBD1 identical over 8 bases. Germline CDR1 MGHDK, CDR2 SYGVNS. Losses at the gene ends were 5 bases for V and 7 bases for J; bases not matched to a gene: 4. CDR3 length: 12 residues. CDR3: CASSPGGGEQYF. CDR3 DNA: TGTGCCAGCAGTCCAGGGGGCGGAGAGCAGTACTTC.

V is TRBV10-2 and J is TRBJ2-7; the match to TRBD2 covers 12 bases. This CDR3 spans 15 amino acids. V trimming: 5 bases; J trimming: 0 bases; junction bases outside the gene matches: 2. From germline, CDR1 is WSHSY and CDR2 SAAADI. The CDR3 DNA sequence: TGCGCCAGCAGTCAGACTAGCGGGGGCTCCTACGAGCAGTACTTC. Translation: CASSQTSGGSYEQYF.

This chain connects TRBV10-3 to TRBJ2-3; D not resolved. V was pared by 6 bases and J by 0 bases, with 10 bases between. The length of the CDR3 is 14 residues. In germline, CDR1 is ENHRY, CDR2 SYGVKD. CDR3 sequence (DNA): TGTGCCATCAGCCTCGAGCCCAGCACAGATACGCAGTATTTT. It specifies CAISLEPSTDTQYF.

This clone showed up just a few times. This rearrangement joins TRBV2 to TRBJ1-5, with 9 bases that match TRBD1. The CDR3 has 13 amino acids. Trimming removed 8 bases from V and 7 bases from J; junction bases left unmatched: 6. Germline CDR1 and CDR2: SNHLY and FYNNEI. The CDR3 DNA is TGTGCCAGCCGACAGGGGGTGAGCCAGCCCCAGCATTTT. Translation gives CASRQGVSQPQHF. Filled out from reference TRBV2 and TRBJ1-5, the complete variable domain reads EPEVTQTPSHQVTQMGQEVILRCVPISNHLYFYWYRQILGQKVEFLVSFYNNEISEKSEIFDDQFSVERPDGSNFTLKIRSTKLEDSAMYFCASRQGVSQPQHFGDGTRLSIL.

The chain combines TRBV7-3 with TRBJ2-1; D is possibly TRBD2 (5 bases). Looked up from germline, CDR1 is SGHTA and CDR2 is FQGTGA. CDR3 length: 17 residues. Trimming pared 1 base from V and 3 bases from J, leaving 16 bases between. CDR3 nucleotides: TGTGCCAGCAGCTTAAAGCTAGCCGAGCGCGGCTACAATGAGCAGTTCTTC. This gives the protein CASSLKLAERGYNEQFF. Using reference TRBV7-3 and TRBJ2-1 for the parts outside the CDR3, the full variable domain is GAGVSQTPSNKVTEKGKYVELRCDPISGHTALYWYRQSLGQGPEFLIYFQGTGAADDSGLPNDRFFAVRPEGSVSTLKIQRTERGDSAVYLCASSLKLAERGYNEQFFGPGTRLTVL.

This chain joins TRBV4-1 and TRBJ2-7, with D unclear. Germline assignment: CDR1 MGHRA and CDR2 YSYEKL. The CDR3 is made up of 14 amino acids. The V and J ends lost 2 bases and 0 bases respectively, with 8 bases between them. In nucleotides, the CDR3 is TGCGCCAGCAGCCAACCCTCCTACTCCTACGAGCAGTACTTC. This sequence encodes CASSQPSYSYEQYF.

This clone was picked up many times. CDR3 amino acids: CASSRTGSPSPLHF. The CDR3 coding sequence is TGCGCCAGCAGCCGGACAGGGTCACCCTCACCCCTCCACTTT. The chain couples TRBV4-1 to TRBJ1-6; 8 bases line up with TRBD1. The CDR3 contains 14 residues. Germline loops: CDR1 MGHRA, CDR2 YSYEKL. V lost 4 bases and J lost 10; bases outside the gene matches: 6.